This entry concerns a single TCR beta chain. Its antigen is not known. The sort gate was single viable CD3+CD4+CD8-CD45RO+ cells for memory CD4+ T cells. After thawing, CD4+ T cells were positively selected. This CDR3 is 14 amino acids long. CDR1 and CDR2 from the germline V gene are MNHEY and SMNVEV (reference sequence). With V trimmed by 3 bases and J by 3 bases, 4 bases remained unmatched. This sample was taken from a study of memory CD4+ T cells and cytomegalovirus serostatus. Study background: Donors were healthy Belgian adults, 9 or 10 CMV seropositive and some 24 seronegative. Study outcomes and limitations: Each of 67 CMV-associated TCRbeta sequences occurred in one to five individuals.

The repertoire was sequenced with immunoSEQ multiplex PCR; TCRdb's copy has only in-frame clones and lacks some. Counted here are about 41,000 clones, 70% to 80% occurring once; the ten biggest clones make up approximately 0.81%. The chain has TRBV27 and TRBJ1-2; TRBD1 aligns across 7 bases. What was sequenced was memory CD4+ T cells from blood. The receptor's source is an adult in good health and CMV-seronegative. CDR3: CASSLDRSYYGYTF. The DNA of the CDR3 is TGTGCCAGCAGTTTGGACAGGAGTTACTATGGCTACACCTTC.